The 32 T cell receptor beta chains below were found in one sample sequenced in a study of CD8+ T cells in alopecia areata. Treatment in this sample: oral pan-JAK inhibitor, 5-10 mg twice daily. Following RNA extraction, reverse transcription yielded cDNA that acted as the sequencing template. The assay was immunoSEQ multiplex PCR, and TCRdb's table has in-frame clones only and misses some. Of 150,000 to 200,000 clones listed, 58% are singletons. The source material was CD4+ T cells sorted from blood, sampled at week 24, from a patient treated with tofacitinib. These receptors were collected from a human donor with alopecia areata.

This chain connects TRBV30 to TRBJ2-7, with TRBD1 matching 10 bases. With V trimmed by 0 bases and J by 2 bases, 10 bases remained unmatched. CDR3 size: 17 residues. Per germline, CDR1 GTSNPN and CDR2 SVGIG (reference sequence). CDR3 amino acids: CAWSVLGQGRSAYEQYF. As DNA, the CDR3 is TGTGCCTGGAGTGTACTGGGACAGGGGAGATCGGCCTACGAGCAGTACTTC.

The V call is TRBV10-3, the J call TRBJ2-7; TRBD1 matches 9 bases. The junction had 5 bases not matched to a gene; V was cut back by 3 bases and J by 2 bases. The germline V gene has CDR1 ENHRY and CDR2 SYGVKD. The CDR3 extends over 15 amino acids. The DNA for the CDR3 is TGTGCCATCAGTGATTGGGGACAGGGAACCTACGAGCAGTACTTC. This sequence encodes CAISDWGQGTYEQYF.

This chain uses TRBV29-1 with TRBJ1-2, with D tentatively TRBD1 (6 bases). CDR1 SQVTM and CDR2 ANQGSEA come from the germline V gene. Trimming took off 7 bases at V and 8 bases at J, with 11 bases between the two ends. The CDR3 extends over 10 amino acids. CDR3 sequence reads: CSAEGEGYTF. Written as DNA, the CDR3 is TGCAGCGCCGAGGGGGAAGGCTACACCTTC.

The chain links TRBV29-1 to TRBJ1-3, with 9 positions matching TRBD1. Germline V gives CDR1 SQVTM, CDR2 ANQGSEA. With V trimmed by 5 bases and J by 2 bases, 4 bases remained unmatched. The CDR3 is 14 amino acids. The CDR3 nucleotides are TGCAGCGTTTGGGACAGGGCCGCTGGAAACACCATATATTTT. Its protein is CSVWDRAAGNTIYF.

This clone was observed a handful of times. The V call is TRBV5-1, the J call TRBJ1-2, with TRBD1 matching 9 bases. The ends lost 0 bases at V and 8 bases at J; junction bases unmatched: 8. Germline V gene lookup returns CDR1 SGHRS and CDR2 YFSETQ. The CDR3 spans 15 residues. In nucleotides, the CDR3 is TGCGCCAGCAGCTTGGGGACAGGGGCGTCGAAAGGCTACACCTTC. This translates into CASSLGTGASKGYTF.

The genes are TRBV5-4 and TRBJ2-5, with D possibly being TRBD1 (6 bases). In germline, CDR1 is SGHNT, CDR2 YYREEE (reference sequence). The CDR3 contains 16 residues. The germline V and J ends were trimmed by 4 bases and 5 bases, with 21 bases remaining between them. The CDR3 nucleotides read TGTGCCAGCAGCCCGGGAAGTCTGGGGGCGAGGGAGACCCAGTACTTC. Its translation is CASSPGSLGARETQYF.

The CDR3: CASSPTGLGGPNTGELFF. The CDR3 DNA is TGTGCCAGCAGCCCTACGGGGCTGGGTGGACCGAACACCGGGGAGCTGTTTTTT. The V call is TRBV7-9, the J call TRBJ2-2; possibly TRBD1 or TRBD2 for D (5 bases each). The CDR3 totals 18 residues. The germline V gene has CDR1 SEHNR and CDR2 FQNEAQ (reference sequence). V gave up 5 bases and J gave up 0 bases, with 19 bases separating them.

This chain links TRBV2 with TRBJ2-7, with D maybe TRBD1 (5 bases). There are 15 residues in the CDR3. Germline CDR1 SNHLY, CDR2 FYNNEI. V was shortened by 1 base and J by 6 bases, with 16 bases between the two germline ends. The CDR3 loop is CASSEGQPMQIEQYF. Here the CDR3 DNA reads TGTGCCAGCAGTGAAGGACAGCCGATGCAAATCGAGCAGTACTTC.

The chain has TRBV5-1 and TRBJ2-3, with 8 nucleotides matching TRBD1. The CDR3 extends over 13 amino acids. From germline, CDR1 is SGHRS and CDR2 YFSETQ. After removal of 3 bases from V and 6 bases from J, the junction contained 3 bases not matched to a gene. The CDR3 reads CASSWQGADTQYF. The CDR3 DNA reads as TGCGCCAGCAGCTGGCAGGGGGCGGATACGCAGTATTTT. Full variable domain (rest looked up from reference TRBV5-1 and TRBJ2-3): KAGVTQTPRYLIKTRGQQVTLSCSPISGHRSVSWYQQTPGQGLQFLFEYFSETQRNKGNFPGRFSGRQFSNSRSEMNVSTLELGDSALYLCASSWQGADTQYFGPGTRLTVL.

This clone appeared once. The V and J genes are TRBV18 and TRBJ1-1; no clear D gene. Trimming shortened V by 1 base and J by 3 bases, and 6 bases separated the two germline ends. The V gene's germline CDR1 is KGHSH and CDR2 LQKENI. The CDR3 is made up of 13 amino acids. CDR3: CASSPRVDTEAFF. CDR3 DNA sequence: TGTGCCAGCTCACCACGTGTGGACACTGAAGCTTTCTTT.

The chain carries TRBV10-3 and TRBJ2-1, with 9 nucleotides matching TRBD2. The length of the CDR3 is 15 residues. V lost 6 bases, J lost 9 bases, and 12 bases stayed unmatched. Germline V gene data show CDR1 as ENHRY and CDR2 as SYGVKD. DNA of the CDR3: TGTGCCATCAGGCGTTTGGTAGCGGGAGTGGGTGAGCAGTTCTTC. It is translated as CAIRRLVAGVGEQFF.

This chain joins TRBV30 and TRBJ2-3; perhaps TRBD2 as D (6 bases). The CDR3 consists of 18 residues. Trimming cost V 4 bases and J 2 bases, with 25 bases left between them. Germline lookup yields CDR1 GTSNPN and CDR2 SVGIG (reference sequence). CDR3 nucleotides: TGTGCCTGGACCGGAGGGGACGGTAGGAAAGGCCTCACAGATACGCAGTATTTT. The encoded protein is CAWTGGDGRKGLTDTQYF.

V usage is TRBV9 and J usage is TRBJ2-1, with unresolved D. The length of the CDR3 is 13 residues. Trimming stripped 0 bases from V and 8 bases from J, with 9 bases between. Germline values: CDR1 SGDLS, CDR2 YYNGEE. In nucleotides, the CDR3 is TGTGCCAGCAGCGTAGCCCCTTTGGATGAGCAGTTCTTC. Its protein is CASSVAPLDEQFF.

This sequence joins TRBV5-4 and TRBJ2-7; the D call may be TRBD1 or TRBD2 (5 bases each). CDR3 length: 16 amino acids. Germline loops: CDR1 SGHNT, CDR2 YYREEE (reference sequence). V was clipped by 0 bases and J by 1 base, with 14 bases between them. The CDR3 protein is CASSLDGGLGSYEQYF. Written as DNA, the CDR3 is TGTGCCAGCAGCTTGGATGGGGGTCTTGGTTCCTACGAGCAGTACTTC.

This clone showed up many times. The chain has TRBV10-3 and TRBJ1-1, with TRBD1 as a possible D gene (6 bases). This CDR3 contains 13 residues. Germline assignment: CDR1 ENHRY and CDR2 SYGVKD. V dropped 9 bases and J dropped 4 bases, with 15 bases sitting between them. The chain's CDR3 is CAIRTVEGTEAFF. CDR3 DNA: TGTGCCATTCGGACAGTTGAGGGCACTGAAGCTTTCTTT.

This clone occurred a few times. The junction departs from the called germline gene at one end, perhaps through a read error. The chain employs TRBV4-1 and TRBJ2-7; D possibly corresponds to TRBD2 (5 bases). This CDR3 spans 11 amino acids. CDR1 MGHRA and CDR2 YSYEKL come from the germline V gene. CDR3 loop: CASSQNGVLHF. The CDR3 DNA is TGCGCCAGCAGCCAAAACGGGGTGCTGCACTTC.

The chain combines TRBV30 with TRBJ1-2; TRBD1 aligns across 8 bases. The germline V gene has CDR1 GTSNPN and CDR2 SVGIG (reference sequence). The CDR3 spans 14 residues. The junction had 10 bases not matched to a gene; V was cut back by 0 bases and J by 10 bases. CDR3: CAWSVPGDRMIYTF. CDR3 bases: TGTGCCTGGAGTGTACCCGGGGACAGGATGATCTACACCTTC. The full variable domain, with the rest looked up from reference TRBV30 and TRBJ1-2, is SQTIHQWPATLVQPVGSPLSLECTVEGTSNPNLYWYRQAAGRGLQLLFYSVGIGQISSEVPQNLSASRPQDRQFILSSKKLLLSDSGFYLCAWSVPGDRMIYTFGSGTRLTVV.

The genes are TRBV7-3 and TRBJ2-7; D is possibly TRBD2 (5 bases). Germline values: CDR1 SGHTA, CDR2 FQGTGA. CDR3 length: 15 amino acids. V lost 5 bases, J lost 1 base, and 15 bases lay in between. The CDR3, as DNA: TGTGCCAGCAGCCTCGGGGTGGGGAGATCCTACGAGCAGTACTTC. Protein: CASSLGVGRSYEQYF.

This clone was detected only a few times. This chain joins TRBV29-1 and TRBJ2-3, with TRBD1 identical over 8 bases. This CDR3 spans 14 amino acids. Germline V gene data show CDR1 as SQVTM and CDR2 as ANQGSEA. The V segment lost 5 bases and the J segment 7 bases; nucleotides outside the gene matches: 11. CDR3 nucleotide sequence: TGCAGCGTTACAGGGGGAGAATTCGGTCATACGCAGTATTTT. Protein sequence: CSVTGGEFGHTQYF.

This clone came up a few times. The chain is built from TRBV4-3 and TRBJ2-1, with 14 nucleotides matching TRBD2. J was trimmed by 7 bases and V by 0 bases; bases with no gene match: 5. This CDR3 contains 17 residues. The germline gives CDR1 LGHNA, CDR2 YSLEER. The CDR3 reads CASSQEAGTSGRNEQFF. DNA of the CDR3: TGCGCCAGCAGCCAAGAAGCCGGGACTAGCGGGAGAAATGAGCAGTTCTTC.

This chain connects TRBV5-1 to TRBJ2-5; 11 bases fit TRBD1. V lost 6 bases, J lost 4 bases, and 14 bases stayed unmatched. The CDR3 contains 17 residues. Germline CDR1 reads SGHRS; CDR2 reads YFSETQ. CDR3 sequence reads: CASKLPSGQGAGETQYF. CDR3 in DNA: TGCGCCAGCAAGCTACCATCCGGACAGGGGGCCGGAGAGACCCAGTACTTC.

The V and J genes are TRBV5-6 and TRBJ1-4; 11 nucleotides align to TRBD1. J was trimmed by 7 bases and V by 4 bases; bases with no gene match: 15. CDR1 and CDR2 from the germline V gene are SGHDT and YYEEEE. The CDR3 has 18 amino acids. The CDR3 sequence: CASSLRTGGVILVEKLFF. In nucleotides, the CDR3 is TGTGCCAGCAGCCTACGGACAGGGGGCGTAATTCTGGTTGAAAAACTGTTTTTT.

This clone was seen only a few times. The J gene is TRBJ2-5, the V gene TRBV18; a possible D gene is TRBD2 (6 bases). CDR1 is KGHSH and CDR2 is LQKENI in the germline V gene. V was trimmed by 6 bases and J by 1 base, leaving 21 bases between them. The CDR3 runs 17 residues. The CDR3 coding sequence is TGTGCCAGCTCCCGCTACCGGGAGACAGAGCTCCAAGAGACCCAGTACTTC. Translated, it gives CASSRYRETELQETQYF.

This sequence joins TRBV2 and TRBJ1-4; D is unresolved. Germline lookup yields CDR1 SNHLY and CDR2 FYNNEI. V dropped 6 bases and J dropped 3 bases, with 5 bases sitting between them. CDR3 size: 12 residues. CDR3 sequence reads: CASRGSNEKLFF. CDR3 DNA sequence: TGTGCCAGCAGAGGGTCTAATGAAAAACTGTTTTTT.

The V and J genes are TRBV7-9 and TRBJ2-7, with a weak D call TRBD1 (6 bases). The CDR3 totals 15 residues. V lost 3 bases, J lost 5 bases, and 17 bases lay in between. CDR1 and CDR2 from the germline V gene are SEHNR and FQNEAQ (reference sequence). CDR3 loop: CASSFNMGQRDEQYF. CDR3 sequence (DNA): TGTGCCAGCAGCTTTAACATGGGACAACGGGACGAGCAGTACTTC.

The chain combines TRBV4-1 with TRBJ2-5, with TRBD2 matching over 12 bases. There are 17 residues in the CDR3. V shed 1 base and J 5 bases; nucleotides not matched to a gene: 8. Germline CDR1 is MGHRA and CDR2 is YSYEKL. CDR3 region: CASSQGLAGVKAETQYF. CDR3 DNA sequence: TGCGCCAGCAGCCAAGGACTAGCGGGAGTGAAGGCGGAGACCCAGTACTTC.

CDR3 DNA: TGTGCCACCAGCACAGGGGGAGCTAACTATGGCTACACCTTC. Amino acids: CATSTGGANYGYTF. The V and J genes are TRBV15 and TRBJ1-2, with 7 bases matching TRBD1. Germline-derived CDR1 and CDR2 are LNHNV and YYDKDF (reference sequence). The CDR3 is made up of 14 amino acids. The J segment lost 0 bases and the V segment lost 4 bases, leaving 2 bases of the junction unmatched.

The chain is built from TRBV9 and TRBJ2-1, with a possible D match to TRBD2 (5 bases). Deletions cut 0 bases from V and 9 bases from J, with 7 bases between. Germline V lookup: CDR1 SGDLS, CDR2 YYNGEE. The CDR3 is 12 amino acids. DNA of the CDR3: TGTGCCAGCAGCGTAGTGGCGGGTGAGCAGTTCTTC. Translation gives CASSVVAGEQFF. The full variable domain, in which reference TRBV9 and TRBJ2-1 provide the parts outside the CDR3, is DSGVTQTPKHLITATGQRVTLRCSPRSGDLSVYWYQQSLDQGLQFLIQYYNGEERAKGNILERFSAQQFPDLHSELNLSSLELGDSALYFCASSVVAGEQFFGPGTRLTVL.

V is TRBV30 and J is TRBJ2-2, with 8 bases that match TRBD1. The CDR3 sequence is 14 residues long. The junction had 1 base not matched to a gene; V was cut back by 3 bases and J by 1 base. Per the germline V gene, CDR1 is GTSNPN and CDR2 is SVGIG (reference sequence). CDR3 protein: CAWSRGLNTGELFF. CDR3 bases: TGTGCCTGGAGCAGGGGGCTGAACACCGGGGAGCTGTTTTTT.

The V call is TRBV7-2, the J call TRBJ1-2; D gene unclear. Germline loops: CDR1 SGHTA, CDR2 FQGNSA. V was shortened by 3 bases and J by 3 bases, with 14 bases between the two germline ends. This CDR3 has 15 residues. The CDR3 is CASSLGSSLHYGYTF. The CDR3, as DNA: TGTGCCAGCAGCTTGGGCAGCTCTTTACACTATGGCTACACCTTC.

This clone was seen a handful of times. The CDR3 sequence is CASSFKETQYF. CDR3 nucleotide sequence: TGTGCCAGCAGTTTTAAAGAGACCCAGTACTTC. The gene calls are TRBV28 and TRBJ2-5; D unclear. The CDR3 has 11 amino acids. Germline V gene lookup returns CDR1 MDHEN and CDR2 SYDVKM. V was pared by 3 bases and J by 3 bases, with 2 bases between.

V usage is TRBV28 and J usage is TRBJ2-1, with 10 bases fitting TRBD1. The V and J ends lost 6 bases and 6 bases, in that order; junction bases with no gene match: 5. Germline CDR1 is MDHEN and CDR2 is SYDVKM. This CDR3 contains 14 residues. In DNA form, the CDR3 reads TGTGCCAGCAGATTGGGACAGGGGACCAATGAGCAGTTCTTC. Its protein product is CASRLGQGTNEQFF. The whole variable domain, filled in from reference TRBV28 and TRBJ2-1, reads DVKVTQSSRYLVKRTGEKVFLECVQDMDHENMFWYRQDPGLGLRLIYFSYDVKMKEKGDIPEGYSVSREKKERFSLILESASTNQTSMYLCASRLGQGTNEQFFGPGTRLTVL.